A few counts support the clone carrying this T cell receptor beta chain. These data come from a study of T-cell reconstitution after alpha-beta-depleted transplantation in children. The TCRbeta library was prepared with unique molecular identifiers. Via MiXCR, TCRdb re-called the PCR reads, giving one row per CDR3 protein. Seen here are 640,000 or so distinct CDR3 sequences, 16% observed once, and the top ten hold 0.85% to 1.3%. The CDR3 extends over 10 amino acids. The germline V gene encodes CDR1 GTSNPN and CDR2 SVGIG (reference sequence). V gave up 5 bases and J gave up 4 bases, with 3 bases separating them.

The chain recombines TRBV30 with TRBJ2-1; D gene uncertain. The specimen comprised PBMCs from the stem cell graft donor, sampled from the stem cell graft. This clonotype was obtained from a human donor who donated a stem cell graft to a child with acute myeloid leukemia. CDR3 DNA: TGTGCCTGGGCGTACAATGAGCAGTTCTTC. Its protein product is CAWAYNEQFF.